This T cell receptor (beta chain) originates from a study of cytomegalovirus exposure and HLA in healthy donors. Study-wide points: CMV antigen specificity was confirmed in vitro for a few CMV-associated chains. Reports indicated that the classifier achieved high specificity and sensitivity in diagnosing cytomegalovirus status. Donors belonging to an Asian-associated ancestry cluster reportedly showed fewer N-insertions in productive TCRs than the approximately 690-donor mean, according to what a later analysis found. Some V segments, TRBV6-2 and TRBV6-3 among them, were indistinguishable and were therefore excluded.

Primers: 60 Vbeta forward and 13 Jbeta reverse. Sequencing was performed with immunoSEQ multiplex PCR; in TCRdb, only in-frame clones are kept and a portion is missing. Of nearly 110,000 clones in the sample, under 80% were seen once. With regard to this clone: As yet, its antigen is unknown.

The CDR3 contains 13 residues. Germline loops: CDR1 SGDLS, CDR2 YYNGEE. Trimming left V 0 bases short and J 5 bases short, with 8 bases between. This receptor was identified in a man in his sixties in good health and CMV-seronegative. Sequences were obtained from PBMCs. The chain is built from TRBV9 and TRBJ1-1; D not resolved. The CDR3 DNA sequence: TGTGCCAGCAGCGTAGGGGCAGAAACTGAAGCTTTCTTT. It specifies CASSVGAETEAFF.